The TCR beta chain described here comes from a study of cytomegalovirus exposure and HLA in healthy donors. Study outcomes and limitations: In vitro confirmation showed three CMV-associated chains to be CMV antigen specific. As a later analysis showed, a missense DCLRE1C variant was linked to trimming of TCR beta V- and J-genes.

PCR primers comprised 60 Vbeta and 13 Jbeta primers. Only in-frame clones appear in the TCRdb table, and some are missing; sequencing was by immunoSEQ multiplex PCR. The sample includes 100,000 or so clones, approximately 16% of them seen just once. CDR1 SSHAT and CDR2 FNYEAQ come from the germline V gene (reference sequence). This CDR3 is 14 amino acids long. In nominal health when sampled, donors likely had unrecorded immune exposures nonetheless. Comment on this clone: Its antigen is undetermined. The junction and the germline gene differ at one end; a read error may be behind it.

The TCR sequence derives from a female donor in good health and CMV-seronegative. Sequencing was done on a sample of PBMCs. The chain is built from TRBV7-7 and TRBJ2-3, with D unresolved. CDR3 loop: CASSLGTDTDTQYF. DNA for the CDR3: TGTGCTAGCAGCTTAGGTACAGACACAGATACGCAGTATTTT.